This T cell receptor beta chain was retrieved from a study of shared T cell receptors in the human thymus. Only in-frame clones appear in the TCRdb table, and some are missing; sequencing was by immunoSEQ multiplex PCR. The sample shows 550,000 to 800,000 clones, 80% to 90% of them seen only once. The CDR3 consists of 14 residues. The trim removed 5 bases at V and 5 bases at J, leaving 7 bases unmatched. The V gene's germline CDR1 is SGHAT and CDR2 FQNNGV. A further study also used this sample, focusing on human thymus T cells. That report adds: Apparent skewing of V and J gene usage characterized both thymic and blood repertoires. Reports from related research described highly overlapping thymic repertoires among unrelated individuals.

The chain combines TRBV11-2 with TRBJ2-7; 9 positions agree with TRBD1. Sequencing input: thymocytes. This receptor was obtained from a girl under three years old with a congenital heart defect. The chain's CDR3 is CASSIGTGWDEQYF. The CDR3 DNA follows: TGTGCCAGCAGCATAGGGACAGGGTGGGACGAGCAGTACTTC.